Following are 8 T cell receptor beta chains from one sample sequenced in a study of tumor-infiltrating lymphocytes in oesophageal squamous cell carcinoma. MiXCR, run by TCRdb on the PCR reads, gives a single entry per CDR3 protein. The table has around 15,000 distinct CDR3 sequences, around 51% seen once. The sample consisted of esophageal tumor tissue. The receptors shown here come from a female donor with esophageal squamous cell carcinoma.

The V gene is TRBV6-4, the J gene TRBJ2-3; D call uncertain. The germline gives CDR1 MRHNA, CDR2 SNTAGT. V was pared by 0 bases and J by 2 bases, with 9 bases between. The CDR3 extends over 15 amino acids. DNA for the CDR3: TGTGCCAGCAGTGACTCTGGCCAACCCACAGATACGCAGTATTTT. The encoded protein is CASSDSGQPTDTQYF.

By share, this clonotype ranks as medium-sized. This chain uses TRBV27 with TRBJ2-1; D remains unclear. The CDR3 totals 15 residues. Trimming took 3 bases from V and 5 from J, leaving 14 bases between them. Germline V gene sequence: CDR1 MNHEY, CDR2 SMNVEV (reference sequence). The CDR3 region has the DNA TGTGCCAGCAGTTTCCGGACGGCGTCCCACAATGAGCAGTTCTTC. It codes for CASSFRTASHNEQFF.

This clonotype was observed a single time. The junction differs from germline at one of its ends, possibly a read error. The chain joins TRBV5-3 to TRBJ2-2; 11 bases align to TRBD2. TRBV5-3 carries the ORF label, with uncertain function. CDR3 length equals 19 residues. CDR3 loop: CASSLDSALAGADTGELFF. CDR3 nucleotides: TGTGCCAGCAGCTTGGATTCAGCACTAGCGGGAGCGGACACCGGGGAGCTGTTTTTT.

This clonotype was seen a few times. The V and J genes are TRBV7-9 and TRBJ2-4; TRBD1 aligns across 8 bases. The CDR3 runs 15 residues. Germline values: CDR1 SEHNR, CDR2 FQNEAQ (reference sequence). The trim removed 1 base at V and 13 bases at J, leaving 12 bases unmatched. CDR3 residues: CASSLGTGIYNEQYF. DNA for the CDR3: TGTGCCAGCAGCTTAGGGACAGGGATCTACAATGAGCAGTACTTC. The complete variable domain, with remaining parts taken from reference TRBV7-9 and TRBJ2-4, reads DTGVSQNPRHKITKRGQNVTFRCDPISEHNRLYWYRQTLGQGPEFLTYFQNEAQLEKSRLLSDRFSAERPKGSFSTLEIQRTEQGDSAMYLCASSLGTGIYNEQYFGAGTRLSVL.

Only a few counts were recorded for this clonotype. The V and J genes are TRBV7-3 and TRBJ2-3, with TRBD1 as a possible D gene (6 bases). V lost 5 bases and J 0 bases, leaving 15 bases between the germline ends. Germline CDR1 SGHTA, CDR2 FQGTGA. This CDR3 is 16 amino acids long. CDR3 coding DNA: TGTGCCAGCAGCGTAGGGTGGACAGTCAGCACAGATACGCAGTATTTT. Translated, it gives CASSVGWTVSTDTQYF.

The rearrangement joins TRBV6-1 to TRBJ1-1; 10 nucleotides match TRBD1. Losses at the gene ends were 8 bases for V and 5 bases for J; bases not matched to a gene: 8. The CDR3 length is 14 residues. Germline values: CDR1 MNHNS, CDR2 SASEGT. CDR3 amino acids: CASARWTGGTEAFF. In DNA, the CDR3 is TGTGCCAGCGCTCGATGGACAGGGGGGACTGAAGCTTTCTTT.

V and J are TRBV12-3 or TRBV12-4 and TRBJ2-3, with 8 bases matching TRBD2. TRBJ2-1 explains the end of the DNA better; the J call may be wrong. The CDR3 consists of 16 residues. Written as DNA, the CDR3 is TGTGCCAGCAGTTTAGCTATAGCGGGGAGGTACAATGAGCAGTTCTTC. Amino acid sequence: CASSLAIAGRYNEQFF.

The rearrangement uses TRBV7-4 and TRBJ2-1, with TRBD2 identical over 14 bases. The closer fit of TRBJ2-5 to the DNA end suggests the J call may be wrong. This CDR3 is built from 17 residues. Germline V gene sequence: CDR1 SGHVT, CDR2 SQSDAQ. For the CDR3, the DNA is TGTGCCAGCAGCGCCCAGACTAGCGGGAGGGCCCAAGAGACCCAGTACTTC. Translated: CASSAQTSGRAQETQYF.